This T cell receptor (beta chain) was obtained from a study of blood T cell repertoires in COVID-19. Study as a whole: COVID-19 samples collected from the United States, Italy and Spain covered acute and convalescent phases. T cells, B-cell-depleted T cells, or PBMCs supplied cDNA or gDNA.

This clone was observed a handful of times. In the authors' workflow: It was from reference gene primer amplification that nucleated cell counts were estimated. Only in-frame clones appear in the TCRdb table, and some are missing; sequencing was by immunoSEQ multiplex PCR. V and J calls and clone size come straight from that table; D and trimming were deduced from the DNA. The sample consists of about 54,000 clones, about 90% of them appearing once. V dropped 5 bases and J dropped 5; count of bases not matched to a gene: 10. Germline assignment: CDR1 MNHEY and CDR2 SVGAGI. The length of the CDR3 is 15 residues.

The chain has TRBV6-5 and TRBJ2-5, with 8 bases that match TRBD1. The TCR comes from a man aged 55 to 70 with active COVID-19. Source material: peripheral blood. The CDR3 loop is CASSNLDRELETQYF. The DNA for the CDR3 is TGTGCCAGCAGTAACCTGGACAGGGAGTTGGAGACCCAGTACTTC.